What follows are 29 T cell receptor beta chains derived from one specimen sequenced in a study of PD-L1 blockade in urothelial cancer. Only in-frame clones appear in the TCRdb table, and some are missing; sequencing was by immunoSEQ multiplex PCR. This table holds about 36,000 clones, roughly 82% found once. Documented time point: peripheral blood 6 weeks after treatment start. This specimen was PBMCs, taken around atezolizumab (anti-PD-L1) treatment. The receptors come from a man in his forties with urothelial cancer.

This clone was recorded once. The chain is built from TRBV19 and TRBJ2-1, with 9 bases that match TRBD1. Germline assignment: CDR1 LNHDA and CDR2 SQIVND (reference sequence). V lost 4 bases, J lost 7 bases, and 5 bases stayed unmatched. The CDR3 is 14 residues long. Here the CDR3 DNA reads TGTGCCAGTAGTAGGTGGGACAGGGTGAATGAGCAGTTCTTC. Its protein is CASSRWDRVNEQFF.

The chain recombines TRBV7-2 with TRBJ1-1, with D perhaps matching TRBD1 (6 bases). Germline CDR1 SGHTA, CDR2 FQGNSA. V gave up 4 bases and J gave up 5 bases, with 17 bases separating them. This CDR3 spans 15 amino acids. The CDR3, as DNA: TGTGCCAGCAGCTCCCTCCCAGGGGAAGGGACTGAAGCTTTCTTT. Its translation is CASSSLPGEGTEAFF. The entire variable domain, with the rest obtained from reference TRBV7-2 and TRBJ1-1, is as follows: GAGVSQSPSNKVTEKGKDVELRCDPISGHTALYWYRQSLGQGLEFLIYFQGNSAPDKSGLPSDRFSAERTGGSVSTLTIQRTQQEDSAVYLCASSSLPGEGTEAFFGQGTRLTVV.

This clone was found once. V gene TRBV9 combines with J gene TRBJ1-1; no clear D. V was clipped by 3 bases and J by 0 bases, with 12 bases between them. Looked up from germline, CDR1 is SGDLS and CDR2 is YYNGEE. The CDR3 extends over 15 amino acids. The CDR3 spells CASSGGGNMNTEAFF. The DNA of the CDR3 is TGTGCCAGCAGCGGAGGTGGAAATATGAACACTGAAGCTTTCTTT.

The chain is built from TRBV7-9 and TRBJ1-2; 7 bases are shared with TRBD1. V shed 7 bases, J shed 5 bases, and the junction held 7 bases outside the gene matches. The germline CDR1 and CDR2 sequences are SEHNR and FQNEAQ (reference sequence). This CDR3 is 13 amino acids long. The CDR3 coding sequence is TGTGCCAGCACCCCTGACAGGGTATATGGCTACACCTTC. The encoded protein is CASTPDRVYGYTF.

CDR3 loop: CASSQDRLAGAVRTGELFF. The CDR3, as DNA: TGTGCCAGCAGCCAAGATCGCCTAGCGGGAGCGGTCCGGACCGGGGAGCTGTTTTTT. The V call is TRBV4-2, the J call TRBJ2-2, with 10 bases identical to TRBD2. V gave up 0 bases and J gave up 5 bases; unmatched junction bases: 12. Germline lookup yields CDR1 LGHNA and CDR2 YNFKEQ. CDR3 length: 19 amino acids.

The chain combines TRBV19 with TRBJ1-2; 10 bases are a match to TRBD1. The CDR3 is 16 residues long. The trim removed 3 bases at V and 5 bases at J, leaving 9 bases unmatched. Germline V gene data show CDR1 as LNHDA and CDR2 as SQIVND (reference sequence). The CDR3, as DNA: TGTGCCAGTAGTATTAGCGGGACAGGGGACCGTTATGGCTACACCTTC. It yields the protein CASSISGTGDRYGYTF.

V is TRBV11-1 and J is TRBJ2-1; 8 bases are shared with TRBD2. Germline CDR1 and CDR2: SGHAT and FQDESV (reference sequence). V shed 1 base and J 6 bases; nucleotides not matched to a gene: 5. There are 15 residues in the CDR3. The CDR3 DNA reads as TGTGCCAGCAGCTTAGGAACTAGCGGACCCAATGAGCAGTTCTTC. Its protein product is CASSLGTSGPNEQFF.

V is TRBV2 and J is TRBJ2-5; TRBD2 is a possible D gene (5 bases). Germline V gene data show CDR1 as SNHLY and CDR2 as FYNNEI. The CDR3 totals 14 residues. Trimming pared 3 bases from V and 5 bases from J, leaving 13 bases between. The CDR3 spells CASSDSAVVETQYF. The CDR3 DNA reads TGTGCCAGCAGTGATAGCGCGGTTGTTGAGACCCAGTACTTC.

CDR3 DNA sequence: TGTGCCAGCAGTAGTAATCGTGACATCTTCTACGAGCAGTACTTC. Protein: CASSSNRDIFYEQYF. V is TRBV2 and J is TRBJ2-7; D is uncertain. The CDR3 is made up of 15 amino acids. Looked up from germline, CDR1 is SNHLY and CDR2 is FYNNEI. Trimming took off 5 bases at V and 3 bases at J, with 17 bases between the two ends.

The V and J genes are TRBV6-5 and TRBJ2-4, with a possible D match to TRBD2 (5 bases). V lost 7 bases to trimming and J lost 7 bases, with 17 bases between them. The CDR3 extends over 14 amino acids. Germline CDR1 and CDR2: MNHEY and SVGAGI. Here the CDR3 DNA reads TGTGCCAGCAAAAACACTCTAGCCGGGAACATTCAGTACTTC. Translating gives CASKNTLAGNIQYF.

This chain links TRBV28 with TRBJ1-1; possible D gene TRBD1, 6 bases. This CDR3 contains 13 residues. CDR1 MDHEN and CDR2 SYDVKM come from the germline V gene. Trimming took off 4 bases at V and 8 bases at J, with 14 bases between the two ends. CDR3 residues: CASSSSDRLEAFF. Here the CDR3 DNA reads TGTGCCAGCAGTTCCTCAGACAGGCTGGAAGCTTTCTTT.

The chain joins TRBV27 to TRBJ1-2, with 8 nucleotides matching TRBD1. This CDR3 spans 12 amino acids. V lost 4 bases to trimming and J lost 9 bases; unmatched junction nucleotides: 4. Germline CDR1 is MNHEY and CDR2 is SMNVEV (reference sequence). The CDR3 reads CASSSQGVSYTF. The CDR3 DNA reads TGTGCCAGCAGTTCACAGGGGGTAAGCTACACCTTC.

The CDR3 region is CASSQVGLAGTETQYF. The CDR3 DNA follows: TGCGCCAGCAGCCAAGTAGGGCTAGCGGGAACAGAGACCCAGTACTTC. This chain joins TRBV4-1 and TRBJ2-5; TRBD2 agrees at 9 bases. Trimming removed 1 base from V and 4 bases from J; junction bases left unmatched: 7. This CDR3 is built from 16 residues. From germline, CDR1 is MGHRA and CDR2 YSYEKL.

CDR3 nucleotides: TGTGCCACCAGCAAACAAGACCGGGTGGAGACCCAGTACTTC. Protein: CATSKQDRVETQYF. The chain uses TRBV15 and TRBJ2-5; no clear D. The V end lost 4 bases, the J end lost 5 bases, and 14 bases lay between the germline ends. Looked up from germline, CDR1 is LNHNV and CDR2 is YYDKDF (reference sequence). The CDR3 has 14 residues.

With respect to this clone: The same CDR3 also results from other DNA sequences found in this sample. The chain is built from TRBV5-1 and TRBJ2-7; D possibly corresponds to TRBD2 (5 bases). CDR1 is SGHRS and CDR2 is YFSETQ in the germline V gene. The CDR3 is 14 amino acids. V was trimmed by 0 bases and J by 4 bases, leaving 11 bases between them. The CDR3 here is CASSLVAGGYEQYF. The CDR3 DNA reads TGCGCCAGCAGCTTGGTGGCAGGAGGATACGAGCAGTACTTC.

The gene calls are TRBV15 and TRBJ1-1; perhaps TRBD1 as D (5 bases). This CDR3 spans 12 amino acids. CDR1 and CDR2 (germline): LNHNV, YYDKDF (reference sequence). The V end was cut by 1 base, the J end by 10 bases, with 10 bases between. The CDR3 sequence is CATSRGGTRAFF. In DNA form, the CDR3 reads TGTGCCACCAGCAGAGGCGGGACGCGAGCTTTCTTT.

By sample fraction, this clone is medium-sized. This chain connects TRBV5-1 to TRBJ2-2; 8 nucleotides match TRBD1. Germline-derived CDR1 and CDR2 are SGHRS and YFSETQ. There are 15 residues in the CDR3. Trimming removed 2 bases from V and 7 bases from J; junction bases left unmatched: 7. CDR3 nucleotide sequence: TGCGCCAGCAGCTTATCCCAGGGGGCTAACGGGGAGCTGTTTTTT. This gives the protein CASSLSQGANGELFF.

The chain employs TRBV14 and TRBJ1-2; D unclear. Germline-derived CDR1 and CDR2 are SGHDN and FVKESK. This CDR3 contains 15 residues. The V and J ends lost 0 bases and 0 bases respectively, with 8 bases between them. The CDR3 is CASSQDRLANYGYTF. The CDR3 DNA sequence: TGTGCCAGCAGCCAAGATCGATTAGCTAACTATGGCTACACCTTC.

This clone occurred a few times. The CDR3 loop reads CASSFSGSDEETQYF. The CDR3 nucleotides read TGTGCCAGCAGTTTCTCAGGATCCGACGAAGAGACCCAGTACTTC. V and J are TRBV27 and TRBJ2-5; unclear D gene. There are 15 residues in the CDR3. The germline CDR1 and CDR2 sequences are MNHEY and SMNVEV (reference sequence). Trimming cost V 3 bases and J 3 bases, with 14 bases left between them.

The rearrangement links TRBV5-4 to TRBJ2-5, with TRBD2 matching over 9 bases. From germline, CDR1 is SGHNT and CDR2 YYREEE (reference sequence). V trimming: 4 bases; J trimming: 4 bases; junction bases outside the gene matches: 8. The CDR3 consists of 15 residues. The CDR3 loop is CASSEEREELETQYF. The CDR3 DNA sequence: TGTGCCAGCAGCGAGGAGCGGGAGGAATTAGAGACCCAGTACTTC.

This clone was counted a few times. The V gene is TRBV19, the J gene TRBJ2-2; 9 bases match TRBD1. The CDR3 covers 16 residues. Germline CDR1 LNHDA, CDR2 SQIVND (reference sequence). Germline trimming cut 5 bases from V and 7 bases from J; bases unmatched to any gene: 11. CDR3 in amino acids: CASSPRTGVYGGELFF. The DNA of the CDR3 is TGTGCCAGTAGTCCACGGACAGGGGTGTATGGCGGGGAGCTGTTTTTT.

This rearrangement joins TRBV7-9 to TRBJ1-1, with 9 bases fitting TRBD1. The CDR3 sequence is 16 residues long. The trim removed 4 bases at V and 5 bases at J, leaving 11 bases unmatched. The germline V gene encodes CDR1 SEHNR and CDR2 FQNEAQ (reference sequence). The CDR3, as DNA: TGTGCCAGCAGCTCCTACCGGGACAGGGTTAAAACTGAAGCTTTCTTT. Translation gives CASSSYRDRVKTEAFF.

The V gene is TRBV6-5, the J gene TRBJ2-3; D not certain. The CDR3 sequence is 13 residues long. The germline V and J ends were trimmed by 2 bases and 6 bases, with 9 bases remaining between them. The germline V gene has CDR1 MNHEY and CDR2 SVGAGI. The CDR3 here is CASSYGHLDTQYF. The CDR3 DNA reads TGTGCCAGCAGTTACGGGCACCTGGATACGCAGTATTTT.

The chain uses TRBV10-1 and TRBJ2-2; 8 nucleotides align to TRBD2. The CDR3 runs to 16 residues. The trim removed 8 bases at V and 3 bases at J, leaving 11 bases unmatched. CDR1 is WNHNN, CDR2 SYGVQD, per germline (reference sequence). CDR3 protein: CASVSPRGGDTGELFF. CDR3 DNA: TGCGCCAGCGTATCTCCCCGGGGGGGGGACACCGGGGAGCTGTTTTTT.

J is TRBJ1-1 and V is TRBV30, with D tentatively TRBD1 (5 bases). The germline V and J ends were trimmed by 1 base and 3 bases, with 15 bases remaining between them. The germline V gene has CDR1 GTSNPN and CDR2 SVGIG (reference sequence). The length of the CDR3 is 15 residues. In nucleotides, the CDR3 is TGTGCCTGGAGTGGCCCGGGGGACTTCTACACTGAAGCTTTCTTT. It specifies CAWSGPGDFYTEAFF. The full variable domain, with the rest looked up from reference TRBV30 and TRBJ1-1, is SQTIHQWPATLVQPVGSPLSLECTVEGTSNPNLYWYRQAAGRGLQLLFYSVGIGQISSEVPQNLSASRPQDRQFILSSKKLLLSDSGFYLCAWSGPGDFYTEAFFGQGTRLTVV.

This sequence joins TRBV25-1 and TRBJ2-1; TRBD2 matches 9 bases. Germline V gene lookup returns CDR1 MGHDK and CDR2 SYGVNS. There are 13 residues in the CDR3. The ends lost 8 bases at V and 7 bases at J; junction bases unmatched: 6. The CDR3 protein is CASVGLALNEQFF. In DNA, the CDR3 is TGTGCCAGCGTGGGACTAGCCCTGAATGAGCAGTTCTTC.

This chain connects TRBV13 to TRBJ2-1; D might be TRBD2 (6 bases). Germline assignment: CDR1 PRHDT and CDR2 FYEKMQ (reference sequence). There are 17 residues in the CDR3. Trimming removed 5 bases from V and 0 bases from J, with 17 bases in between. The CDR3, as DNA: TGTGCCAGCAGCCCGGATGGAGGGCGAAGCTCCTACAATGAGCAGTTCTTC. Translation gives CASSPDGGRSSYNEQFF.

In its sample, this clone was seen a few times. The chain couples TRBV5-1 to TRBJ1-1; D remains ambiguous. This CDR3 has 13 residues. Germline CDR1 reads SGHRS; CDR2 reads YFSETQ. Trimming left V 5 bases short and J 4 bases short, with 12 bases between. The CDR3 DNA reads TGCGCCAGCAGTGTCGGGGTTGGCACTGAAGCTTTCTTT. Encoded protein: CASSVGVGTEAFF. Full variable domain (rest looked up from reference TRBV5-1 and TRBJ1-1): KAGVTQTPRYLIKTRGQQVTLSCSPISGHRSVSWYQQTPGQGLQFLFEYFSETQRNKGNFPGRFSGRQFSNSRSEMNVSTLELGDSALYLCASSVGVGTEAFFGQGTRLTVV.

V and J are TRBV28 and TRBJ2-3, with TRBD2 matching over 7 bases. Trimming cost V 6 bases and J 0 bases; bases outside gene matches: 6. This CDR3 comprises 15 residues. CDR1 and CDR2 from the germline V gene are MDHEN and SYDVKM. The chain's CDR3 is CASRTLAASTDTQYF. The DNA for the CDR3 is TGTGCCAGCAGGACTCTAGCGGCAAGCACAGATACGCAGTATTTT.